These 14 T cell receptor beta chains share one sample of origin, sequenced in a study of beta chain features in type 1 diabetes. The sequenced template was cDNA made from the entire isolated RNA. This table comes from immunoSEQ multiplex PCR, and its TCRdb copy is limited to in-frame clones, with some not included. The sample includes approximately 150,000 clones, about 10% of them seen just once. Sequenced input: naive CD4+ T cells from blood. The receptors were sampled from a man aged 18 to 29 in good health.

V gene TRBV6-5 combines with J gene TRBJ1-5, with D unresolved. This CDR3 region has 14 residues. With 5 bases removed from V and 0 bases from J, the gap between germline ends came to 8 bases. Looked up from germline, CDR1 is MNHEY and CDR2 is SVGAGI. The CDR3 nucleotides read TGTGCCAGCAGTGACCGGAGTAGCAATCAGCCCCAGCATTTT. This encodes CASSDRSSNQPQHF.

This clone was counted only a few times. CDR3: CASTDQGAVNTEAFF. CDR3 DNA: TGTGCCAGCACAGACCAGGGGGCCGTGAACACTGAAGCTTTCTTT. This chain connects TRBV6-1 to TRBJ1-1; 8 nucleotides match TRBD1. The CDR3 runs to 15 residues. CDR1 and CDR2 from the germline V gene are MNHNS and SASEGT. V trimming: 7 bases; J trimming: 0 bases; junction bases outside the gene matches: 7.

The rearrangement links TRBV2 to TRBJ2-2; D may be TRBD1 (6 bases). The CDR3 runs 12 residues. Germline V lookup: CDR1 SNHLY, CDR2 FYNNEI. The V and J ends lost 7 bases and 7 bases respectively, with 10 bases between them. The CDR3 loop reads CASKQGNGELFF. The CDR3 coding sequence is TGTGCCAGCAAGCAGGGGAACGGGGAGCTGTTTTTT.

This chain joins TRBV7-2 and TRBJ2-7, with D unresolved. Trimming cost V 1 base and J 3 bases, with 10 bases left between them. The CDR3 runs to 14 residues. CDR1 is SGHTA, CDR2 FQGNSA, per germline. The CDR3 nucleotides read TGTGCCAGCAGCTTAGGCGGTCTCAACTACGAGCAGTACTTC. Translating it yields CASSLGGLNYEQYF.

The V gene is TRBV27, the J gene TRBJ1-1; TRBD1 aligns across 7 bases. Germline assignment: CDR1 MNHEY and CDR2 SMNVEV (reference sequence). The CDR3 loop spans 16 amino acids. With 4 bases clipped from V and 4 bases from J, the junction kept 12 bases outside the gene matches. CDR3 nucleotide sequence: TGTGCCAGCAGTTCCCACAGGGGCCCCTCTGGCACTGAAGCTTTCTTT. This encodes CASSSHRGPSGTEAFF.

A few counts support this clone. The chain recombines TRBV5-4 with TRBJ1-2; 7 positions match TRBD1. Germline lookup yields CDR1 SGHNT and CDR2 YYREEE (reference sequence). The CDR3 extends over 17 amino acids. V was clipped by 4 bases and J by 1 base; unmatched bases: 13. The CDR3 sequence is CASSPSWQGGGNYGYTF. The CDR3 DNA is TGTGCCAGCAGCCCGAGCTGGCAGGGGGGAGGTAACTATGGCTACACCTTC.

The chain joins TRBV4-3 to TRBJ1-2; the D is unclear. This CDR3 is built from 15 residues. Trimming took 2 bases from V and 2 from J, leaving 12 bases between them. CDR1 is LGHNA, CDR2 YSLEER, per germline. In DNA form, the CDR3 reads TGCGCCAGCAGCCAATCCGTAACAGAAAACTATGGCTACACCTTC. This translates into CASSQSVTENYGYTF.

The chain recombines TRBV9 with TRBJ2-1; perhaps TRBD1 as D (7 bases). This CDR3 spans 15 amino acids. Germline assignment: CDR1 SGDLS and CDR2 YYNGEE. Trimming shortened V by 4 bases and J by 7 bases, and 18 bases separated the two germline ends. CDR3 nucleotide sequence: TGTGCCAGCAGCCCAGACAGGGAGGAAAGGAATGAGCAGTTCTTC. Its protein is CASSPDREERNEQFF. Using reference TRBV9 and TRBJ2-1 for the parts outside the CDR3, the full variable domain is DSGVTQTPKHLITATGQRVTLRCSPRSGDLSVYWYQQSLDQGLQFLIQYYNGEERAKGNILERFSAQQFPDLHSELNLSSLELGDSALYFCASSPDREERNEQFFGPGTRLTVL.

This clone has only a few counts. J is TRBJ2-7 and V is TRBV18; unclear D gene. The CDR3 covers 12 residues. With 5 bases removed from V and 3 bases from J, the gap between germline ends came to 8 bases. Germline V lookup: CDR1 KGHSH, CDR2 LQKENI. The CDR3 DNA reads as TGTGCCAGCTCAGGAAACAGCTACGAGCAGTACTTC. Translation gives CASSGNSYEQYF.

This clone has a handful of counts. This chain uses TRBV2 with TRBJ2-7, with 8 bases that match TRBD1. With V trimmed by 8 bases and J by 5 bases, 5 bases remained unmatched. In germline, CDR1 is SNHLY, CDR2 FYNNEI. The length of the CDR3 is 12 residues. CDR3 region: CASRAGGDEQYF. DNA of the CDR3: TGTGCCAGCCGGGCAGGGGGCGACGAGCAGTACTTC.

In this sample, this clone turned up a few times. This chain connects TRBV7-2 to TRBJ2-3; D gene ambiguous. Trimming left V 4 bases short and J 0 bases short, with 2 bases between. The germline gives CDR1 SGHTA, CDR2 FQGNSA. There are 12 residues in the CDR3. In DNA, the CDR3 is TGTGCCAGCAGCTCAAGCACAGATACGCAGTATTTT. Translation: CASSSSTDTQYF.

This clone appeared many times. V and J are TRBV18 and TRBJ2-3; TRBD2 matches at 7 bases. J lost 4 bases, V lost 2 bases, and 12 bases had no gene match. CDR3 length: 17 amino acids. Germline CDR1 and CDR2: KGHSH and LQKENI. The CDR3 region has the DNA TGTGCCAGCTCACCATCTAGCGGCCCAGCACATGCAGATACGCAGTATTTT. As protein: CASSPSSGPAHADTQYF.

There are a few counts of this clone. This rearrangement joins TRBV5-6 to TRBJ1-1; D is undetermined. The V and J ends lost 3 bases and 5 bases respectively, with 5 bases between them. CDR3 size: 11 residues. Germline CDR1 is SGHDT and CDR2 is YYEEEE. CDR3 DNA: TGTGCCAGCAGCTCCGAGACTGAAGCTTTCTTT. It codes for CASSSETEAFF. Looking up the rest from reference TRBV5-6 and TRBJ1-1 gives the full variable domain: DAGVTQSPTHLIKTRGQQVTLRCSPKSGHDTVSWYQQALGQGPQFIFQYYEEEERQRGNFPDRFSGHQFPNYSSELNVNALLLGDSALYLCASSSETEAFFGQGTRLTVV.

The J gene is TRBJ2-2, the V gene TRBV2; possible D gene TRBD1, 5 bases. This CDR3 has 14 residues. CDR1 and CDR2 (germline): SNHLY, FYNNEI. Deletions cut 2 bases from V and 3 bases from J, with 7 bases between. This CDR3 is CASSEQGDTGELFF. The DNA of the CDR3 is TGTGCCAGCAGTGAACAGGGCGACACCGGGGAGCTGTTTTTT.